This T cell receptor beta chain is drawn from a study of blood T cell repertoires in COVID-19. Study details: Samples taken during acute and convalescent COVID-19 were collected in the United States, Italy and Spain. Nucleic acid was either cDNA or gDNA, and it came from T cells, B-cell-depleted T cells, or PBMCs.

The CDR3 contains 14 residues. Germline CDR1 and CDR2: SGHAT and FQNNGV. Trimming took off 3 bases at V and 2 bases at J, with 11 bases between the two ends. The table came from immunoSEQ multiplex PCR; TCRdb's copy has only in-frame clones and leaves some out. The data contain about 120,000 clones, 90% of them singletons. Patients at the Seattle site were enrolled during active infection and followed longitudinally. The origin of this receptor is a woman aged 60-70 years with COVID-19, enrolled during active disease. The chain employs TRBV11-2 and TRBJ2-7; possibly TRBD2 for D (6 bases). The sequenced material came from peripheral blood. In DNA, the CDR3 is TGTGCCAGCAGCTTGGGGGACTCCACCTACGAGCAGTACTTC. It encodes CASSLGDSTYEQYF.